Here is one TCR beta chain with its context. This sample is part of a study of blood T cell repertoires in COVID-19. Across the study: Donors in the United States, Italy and Spain gave samples during acute or convalescent COVID-19. PBMCs, B-cell-depleted T cells, or T cells were the source of the cDNA or gDNA that made up the material.

Assay used: immunoSEQ multiplex PCR; TCRdb lists only in-frame clones, some missing. The sample has around 38,000 clones, around nine tenths seen once. This CDR3 contains 15 residues. The germline gives CDR1 SGHTS, CDR2 YDEGEE. V was cut by 2 bases and J by 1 base, with 11 bases left in between. V is TRBV5-8 and J is TRBJ2-3, with D possibly matching TRBD1 (6 bases). The receptor was derived from a man in his sixties or seventies with acute or convalescent COVID-19. Material: peripheral blood. CDR3 in amino acids: CASSFDRIGTDTQYF. The CDR3 bases are TGTGCCAGCAGCTTCGACAGGATAGGCACAGATACGCAGTATTTT.